This T cell receptor beta chain was identified during a study of cytomegalovirus exposure and HLA in healthy donors. 60 Vbeta and 13 Jbeta primers were used in PCR. TCRdb keeps only in-frame clones here, not all; method: immunoSEQ multiplex PCR. The sample consists of under 300,000 clones, about 81% of them appearing once. Findings of the study overall: In a later analysis, TCR beta V- and J-gene trimming showed a link to a missense DCLRE1C variant. According to the study, around 180 TCR beta chains were cytomegalovirus-associated. Later, an analysis showed that TCR beta chains associated with HLA were more clonally expanded than others that were equally common.

This clone was seen more than once but under ten times. Its target is not known. The CDR3 length is 16 residues. CDR1 and CDR2 (germline): SGHKS, YYEKEE (reference sequence). J lost 4 bases, V lost 4 bases, and 6 bases had no gene match. This TCR was sampled from a woman in her fifties or sixties in good health and CMV-seropositive. The material sequenced was PBMCs. The chain combines TRBV5-5 with TRBJ2-5; 14 nucleotides align to TRBD2. CDR3 in amino acids: CASSPGLAGASETQYF. The CDR3 bases are TGTGCCAGCAGCCCGGGACTAGCGGGAGCATCAGAGACCCAGTACTTC.